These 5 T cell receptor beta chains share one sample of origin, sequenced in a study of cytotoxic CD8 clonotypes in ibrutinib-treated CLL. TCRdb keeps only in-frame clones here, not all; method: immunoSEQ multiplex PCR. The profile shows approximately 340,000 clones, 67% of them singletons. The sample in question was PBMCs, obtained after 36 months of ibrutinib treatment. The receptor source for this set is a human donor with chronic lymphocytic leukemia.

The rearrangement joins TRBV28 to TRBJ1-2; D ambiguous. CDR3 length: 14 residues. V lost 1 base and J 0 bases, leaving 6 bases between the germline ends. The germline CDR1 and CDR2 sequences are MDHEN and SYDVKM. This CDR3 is CASSLSPANYGYTF. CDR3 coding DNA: TGTGCCAGCAGTTTATCCCCAGCTAACTATGGCTACACCTTC.

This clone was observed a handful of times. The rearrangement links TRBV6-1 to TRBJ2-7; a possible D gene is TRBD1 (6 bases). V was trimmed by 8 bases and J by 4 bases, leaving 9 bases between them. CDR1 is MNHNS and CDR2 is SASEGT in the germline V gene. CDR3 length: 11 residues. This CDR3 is CASWGRYEQYF. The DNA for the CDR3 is TGTGCCAGCTGGGGGCGGTACGAGCAGTACTTC.

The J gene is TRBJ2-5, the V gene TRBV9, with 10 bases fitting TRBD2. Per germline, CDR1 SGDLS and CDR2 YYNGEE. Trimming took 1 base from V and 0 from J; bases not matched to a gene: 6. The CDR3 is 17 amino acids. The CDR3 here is CASSVSLAGRYQETQYF. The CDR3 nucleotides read TGTGCCAGCAGCGTATCACTAGCGGGGAGGTACCAAGAGACCCAGTACTTC.

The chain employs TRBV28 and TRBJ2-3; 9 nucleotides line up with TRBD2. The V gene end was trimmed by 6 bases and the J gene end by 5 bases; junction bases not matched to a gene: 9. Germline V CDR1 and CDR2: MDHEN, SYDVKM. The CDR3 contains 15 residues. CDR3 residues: CASSLAGFSVDTQYF. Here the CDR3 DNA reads TGTGCCAGCAGCCTAGCGGGATTTTCGGTAGATACGCAGTATTTT.

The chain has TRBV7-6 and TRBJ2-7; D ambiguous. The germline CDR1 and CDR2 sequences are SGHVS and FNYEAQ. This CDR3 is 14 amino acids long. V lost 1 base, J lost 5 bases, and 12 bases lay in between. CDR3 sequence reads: CASSLVDRKHEQYF. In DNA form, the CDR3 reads TGTGCCAGCAGCTTAGTCGACCGCAAACACGAGCAGTACTTC.